These T cell receptor beta chains were read from a single sample in a study of blood T cell repertoires in COVID-19. Here immunoSEQ multiplex PCR was the method, and the copy in TCRdb shows in-frame clones only, minus some. In the table there are approximately 210,000 clones, around 80% of which are singletons. Source material: peripheral blood. These receptor sequences come from a human donor in a cohort sampled during active COVID-19. CDR3s include the opening cysteine and the closing phenylalanine or tryptophan. A D gene is named only where the DNA matches it firmly. The listing skips clone size in some rows; elsewhere it reads once, few, many or a size class.

TRBD2	TRBV5-1	.	TRBJ2-1	TGCGCCAGCAGCCCCACGGGAGGGACCTTCAATGAGCAGTTCTTC	CASSPTGGTFNEQFF
.	TRBV9	few	TRBJ2-1	TGTGCCAGCAGCGTAGAGGGGCGAGGACAGACCTACAATGAGCAGTTCTTC	CASSVEGRGQTYNEQFF
TRBD1	TRBV19	.	TRBJ1-2	TGTGCCAGTAGGACAGGGGACGGCTACACCTTC	CASRTGDGYTF
.	TRBV9	.	TRBJ2-7	TGTGCCAGCAGCTTAGAGAGCGAGCAGTACTTC	CASSLESEQYF
.	TRBV6-2/TRBV6-3	.	TRBJ2-7	TGTGCCAGCAGTACTCCGAGCTCCTACGAGCAGTACTTC	CASSTPSSYEQYF
TRBD2	TRBV7-9	.	TRBJ2-5	TGTGCCAGCAGCTTAACACTAGCGGGAGGGCGAGAGACCCAGTACTTC	CASSLTLAGGRETQYF
.	TRBV11-2	.	TRBJ1-1	TGTGCCAGCAGCTTAGTAACAGGGAGTACTGAAGCTTTCTTT	CASSLVTGSTEAFF
.	TRBV19	once	TRBJ2-7	TGTGCCAGTAGCCAGGGGTTGAACAACGAGCAGTACTTC	CASSQGLNNEQYF
TRBD2	TRBV5-1	once	TRBJ2-7	TGCGCCAGCAGCTTGGGGCTAGCGGGAGTGAGACACGAGCAGTACTTC	CASSLGLAGVRHEQYF
TRBD1	TRBV3-1/TRBV3-2	.	TRBJ1-3	TGTGCCAGCAGCCATCTTCCTTCGACAGGGGGAAACACCATATATTTT	CASSHLPSTGGNTIYF
.	TRBV14	.	TRBJ2-7	TGTGCCAGCAGCCAAGAACAGGGGTGGAGGGCCTACGAGCAGTACTTC	CASSQEQGWRAYEQYF
TRBD1	TRBV2	.	TRBJ1-6	TGTGCCAGCTTCACCGGGACAGGGGGTAATTCACCCCTCCACTTT	CASFTGTGGNSPLHF
TRBD1	TRBV28	.	TRBJ1-4	TGTGCCAGCAGTTCCAGACAGGGGGCTAAGGGGAATGAAAAACTGTTTTTT	CASSSRQGAKGNEKLFF
.	TRBV20-1	.	TRBJ2-7	TGCAGTGCTAGTGGGGACATAGCCTACGAGCAGTACTTC	CSASGDIAYEQYF
.	TRBV7-9	once	TRBJ1-2	TGTGCCAGCAAGGGGGAGGGTACCTATGGCTACACCTTC	CASKGEGTYGYTF
.	TRBV19	.	TRBJ1-4	TGTGCCAGTAGTCCCAAGGGGCTAGCTAATGAAAAACTGTTTTTT	CASSPKGLANEKLFF
TRBD2	TRBV7-2	.	TRBJ2-7	TGTGCCAGCAGCTCGGGGACTAGCGGCTACGAGCAGTACTTC	CASSSGTSGYEQYF
TRBD2	TRBV6-2/TRBV6-3	.	TRBJ2-7	TGTGCCAGCAGCCACCCTGGACTAGCGGGCTCCTACGAGCAGTACTTC	CASSHPGLAGSYEQYF
TRBD2	TRBV7-2	.	TRBJ2-1	TGTGCCAGCAGCCCCCACATTCGCGGGAGCTCCTACAATGAGCAGTTCTTC	CASSPHIRGSSYNEQFF
.	TRBV28	.	TRBJ1-2	TGTGCCAGCAGTTTCCCACCCCGAGACTATGGCTACACCTTC	CASSFPPRDYGYTF
.	TRBV4-3	.	TRBJ1-4	TGCGCCAGCAGCCAAGGACCTGCCAGGTCCCCCTATGAAAAACTGTTTTTT	CASSQGPARSPYEKLFF
.	TRBV3-1/TRBV3-2	few	TRBJ1-6	TGTGCCAGCAGCCAAGTACTGGGCGGGTCACCCCTCCACTTT	CASSQVLGGSPLHF
TRBD2	TRBV10-3	.	TRBJ2-5	TGTGCCATCAGTGAGAGCGGGGTTGAGACCCAGTACTTC	CAISESGVETQYF
TRBD1	TRBV28	.	TRBJ1-2	TGTGCCAGCAGAACCGGGACAGCCGGTTATGGCTACACCTTC	CASRTGTAGYGYTF
.	TRBV19	few	TRBJ1-1	TGTGCCAGTAGTATTCGGGGGTTCACTGAAGCTTTCTTT	CASSIRGFTEAFF
.	TRBV27	.	TRBJ1-2	TGTGCCAGCAGTTTATCCCCCCGGACAGACTATGGCTACACCTTC	CASSLSPRTDYGYTF
TRBD2	TRBV4-2	.	TRBJ2-1	TGTGCCAGCAGCCCTGGACTAGCGACCTACAATGAGCAGTTCTTC	CASSPGLATYNEQFF
TRBD1	TRBV29-1	once	TRBJ2-7	TGCAGCGCTAACACCGGGACAGGGGCCTCCCTCGAGCAGTACTTC	CSANTGTGASLEQYF
TRBD2	TRBV9	once	TRBJ2-2	TGTGCCAGCAGCCATGGACTAGCGGGAGGGCCGGGCCCCGGGGAGCTGTTTTTT	CASSHGLAGGPGPGELFF
.	TRBV5-1	.	TRBJ2-1	TGCGCCAGCAGCTTGGAAGGGGTCAGGGGATGGAATGAGCAGTTCTTC	CASSLEGVRGWNEQFF
.	TRBV28	.	TRBJ2-1	TGTGCCAGCAGTTTACTGGGGGAGGCCCGTAATGAGCAGTTCTTC	CASSLLGEARNEQFF
.	TRBV28	.	TRBJ2-5	TGTGCCAGCAGTTTTCAGAAAGAGACCCAGTACTTC	CASSFQKETQYF
TRBD2	TRBV5-1	.	TRBJ2-1	TGCGCCAGCAGCTTGCGTGGCGGGAGGGCCGACCGTGAGCAGTTCTTC	CASSLRGGRADREQFF
TRBD1	TRBV29-1	.	TRBJ1-2	TGCAGCGTTGAAGATCACCCGAGGACAGGGCATGGCTACACCTTC	CSVEDHPRTGHGYTF
.	TRBV28	.	TRBJ2-3	TGTGCCAGCAGTTTCACTAGAACGCTCACAGATACGCAGTATTTT	CASSFTRTLTDTQYF
TRBD1	TRBV6-2/TRBV6-3	.	TRBJ1-6	TGTGCCAGCAGTTACGTGGGACAGGGTGGCCGATATTCACCCCTCCACTTT	CASSYVGQGGRYSPLHF
TRBD2	TRBV6-4	few	TRBJ2-1	TGTGCCAGCGGTAAGGACTTCCTTAGCGGGACGAATGAGCAGTTCTTC	CASGKDFLSGTNEQFF
.	TRBV19	.	TRBJ1-1	TGTGCCAGTACCGTCACACCAGGGAACACTGAAGCTTTCTTT	CASTVTPGNTEAFF
TRBD1	TRBV25-1	.	TRBJ1-4	TGTGCCAGCAGTGCTAGGACAGGGGGAAAGGGGGAAAAACTGTTTTTT	CASSARTGGKGEKLFF
TRBD1	TRBV30	once	TRBJ1-2	TGTGCCTGGATTGGGACAGGAAATTATTATGGCTACACCTTC	CAWIGTGNYYGYTF
.	TRBV14	.	TRBJ2-2	TGTGCCAGCAGCCGACAGGCGACGAACACCGGGGAGCTGTTTTTT	CASSRQATNTGELFF
TRBD1	TRBV10-3	.	TRBJ2-7	TGTGCCTCCCGGGACAGGGTAAAGGACGAGCAGTACTTC	CASRDRVKDEQYF
TRBD1	TRBV6-4	.	TRBJ1-6	TGTGCCAGCAGGGGGGGACAGTACTATAATTCACCCCTCCACTTT	CASRGGQYYNSPLHF
.	TRBV18	few	TRBJ2-7	TGTGCCAGCTCACGAGAAGGAGGGACCTACGAGCAGTACTTC	CASSREGGTYEQYF
TRBD1	TRBV10-3	.	TRBJ1-5	TGTGCCGCTAGCCGGGGACAGGAGGCCAATCAGCCCCAGCATTTT	CAASRGQEANQPQHF
TRBD2	TRBV11-1	.	TRBJ2-3	TGTGCCAGCAGGAGAGGGACTAGCGGGATTGGCGATACGCAGTATTTT	CASRRGTSGIGDTQYF
TRBD1	TRBV18	once	TRBJ1-4	TGTGCCAGCTCATCGAACAGGGGGCCTAATGAAAAACTGTTTTTT	CASSSNRGPNEKLFF